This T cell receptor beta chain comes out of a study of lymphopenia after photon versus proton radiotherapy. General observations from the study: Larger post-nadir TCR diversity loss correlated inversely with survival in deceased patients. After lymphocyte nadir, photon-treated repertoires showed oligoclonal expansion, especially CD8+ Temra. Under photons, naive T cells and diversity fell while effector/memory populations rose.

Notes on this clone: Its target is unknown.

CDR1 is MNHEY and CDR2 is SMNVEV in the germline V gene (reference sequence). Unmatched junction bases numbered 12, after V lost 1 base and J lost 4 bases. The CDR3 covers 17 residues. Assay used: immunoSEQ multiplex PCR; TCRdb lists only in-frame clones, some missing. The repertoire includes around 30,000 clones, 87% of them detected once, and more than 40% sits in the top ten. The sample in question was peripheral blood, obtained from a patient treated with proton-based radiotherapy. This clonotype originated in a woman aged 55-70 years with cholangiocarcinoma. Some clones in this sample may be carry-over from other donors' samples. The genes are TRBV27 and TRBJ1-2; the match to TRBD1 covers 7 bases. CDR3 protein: CASSLLGGGSWIYGYTF. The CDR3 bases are TGTGCCAGCAGTTTATTGGGAGGGGGCTCATGGATCTATGGCTACACCTTC.